This TCR beta chain was recorded in a study of T-cell reconstitution after alpha-beta-depleted transplantation in children. Study findings and constraints: The main origin of T-cell counts and diversity one year after transplant was newly produced T cells.

The CDR3 extends over 14 amino acids. CDR1 and CDR2 from the germline V gene are DFQATT and SNEGSKA (reference sequence). V gave up 2 bases and J gave up 2 bases, with 10 bases separating them. This clonotype was observed at least ten times. Its antigen is undetermined. Unique molecular identifiers were incorporated when the TCRbeta library was constructed. A single record per CDR3 protein comes from TCRdb applying MiXCR to the PCR reads. Of around 180,000 distinct CDR3 sequences listed, around 10% are singletons. This chain links TRBV20-1 with TRBJ1-5; D is unclear. Specimen: PBMCs, collected before TCRalphabeta/CD19-depleted stem cell transplant. The TCR sequence derives from a boy between 2 and 10 years old with acute myeloid leukemia, due to receive a stem cell transplant. The CDR3 region has the DNA TGCAGTGCTAGAACGTATGGGGGCAATCAGCCCCAGCATTTT. Translation gives CSARTYGGNQPQHF.